This TCR beta chain was captured in a study of shared clonotypes between healthy human individuals. Turning to the study itself: For every donor, three CD4 naive, three CD4 memory, two CD8 naive and one CD8 memory plates were used.

Regarding the study as a whole: Some naive CD4 clonotypes, around 4.7%, turned up in common across a handful of donors. Genetic and exposure-history diversity was limited by the small donor number.

Turning to this clone: Its specificity is not known.

A CD45RA-negative memory subset and a CD45RA+ naive subset were separated from the CD4+ cells. Per germline, CDR1 SGHVS and CDR2 FQNEAQ. V shed 5 bases and J shed 3 bases, with 8 bases lying between them. The CDR3 has 13 amino acids. Assay: immunoSEQ multiplex PCR; the TCRdb copy retains only in-frame clones and omits some. This sample carries 2 million to 2.5 million clones, 85% to 95% of them seen once, and the ten largest clones take more than 0.35%. This receptor was identified in a man aged 18 to 29 in good health. Some clones in this sample may be carry-over from other donors' samples. Sequencing used naive CD4+ T cells from PBMCs. Subset reported: CD45RA+ positively selected. The V gene is TRBV7-8, the J gene TRBJ1-5; D ambiguous. The CDR3 here is CASSTRTNQPQHF. As DNA, the CDR3 is TGTGCCAGCAGCACACGGACCAATCAGCCCCAGCATTTT.